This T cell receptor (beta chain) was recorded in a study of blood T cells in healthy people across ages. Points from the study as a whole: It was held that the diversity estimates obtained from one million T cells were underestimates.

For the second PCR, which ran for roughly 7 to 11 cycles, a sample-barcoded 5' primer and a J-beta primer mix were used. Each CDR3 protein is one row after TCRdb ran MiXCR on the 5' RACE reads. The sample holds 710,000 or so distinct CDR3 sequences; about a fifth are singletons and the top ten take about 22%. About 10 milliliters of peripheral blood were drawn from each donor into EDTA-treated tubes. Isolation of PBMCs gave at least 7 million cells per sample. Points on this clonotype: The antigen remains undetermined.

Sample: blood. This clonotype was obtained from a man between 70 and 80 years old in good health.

For the CDR3, the DNA is TGTGCCAGCAGTTTAACCCCGGTCCCTGAGCAGTTCTTC. Its translation: CASSLTPVPEQFF. The chain links TRBV12-3 or TRBV12-4 to TRBJ2-1; unclear D gene. The V end lost 2 bases, the J end lost 9 bases, and 11 bases lay between the germline ends. This CDR3 has 13 amino acids.